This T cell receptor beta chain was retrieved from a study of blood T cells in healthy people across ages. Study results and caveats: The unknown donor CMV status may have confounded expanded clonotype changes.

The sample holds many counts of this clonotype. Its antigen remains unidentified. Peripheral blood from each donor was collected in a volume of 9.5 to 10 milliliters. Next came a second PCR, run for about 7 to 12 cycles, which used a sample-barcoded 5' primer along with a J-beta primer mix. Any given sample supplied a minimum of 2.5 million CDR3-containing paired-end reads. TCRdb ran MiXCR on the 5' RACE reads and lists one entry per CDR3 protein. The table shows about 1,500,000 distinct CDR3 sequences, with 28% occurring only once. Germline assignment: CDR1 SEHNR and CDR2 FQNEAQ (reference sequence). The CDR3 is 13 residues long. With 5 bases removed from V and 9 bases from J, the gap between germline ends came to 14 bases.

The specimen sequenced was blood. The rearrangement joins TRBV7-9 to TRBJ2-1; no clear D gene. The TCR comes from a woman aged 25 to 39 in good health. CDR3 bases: TGTGCCAGCAGCCTCCTATTGGGTGGTGAGCAGTTCTTC. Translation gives CASSLLLGGEQFF.